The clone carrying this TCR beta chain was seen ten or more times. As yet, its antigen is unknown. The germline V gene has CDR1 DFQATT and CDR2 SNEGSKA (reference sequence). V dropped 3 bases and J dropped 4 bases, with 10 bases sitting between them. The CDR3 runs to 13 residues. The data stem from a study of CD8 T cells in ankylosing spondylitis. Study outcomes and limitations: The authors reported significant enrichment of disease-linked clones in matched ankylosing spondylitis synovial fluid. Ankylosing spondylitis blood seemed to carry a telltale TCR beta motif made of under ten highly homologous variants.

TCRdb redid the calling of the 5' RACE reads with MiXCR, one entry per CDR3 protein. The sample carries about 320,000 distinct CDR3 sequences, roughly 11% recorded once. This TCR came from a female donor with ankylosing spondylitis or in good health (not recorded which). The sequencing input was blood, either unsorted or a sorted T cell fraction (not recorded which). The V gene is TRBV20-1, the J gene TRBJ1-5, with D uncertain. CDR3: CSARFAVNQPQHF. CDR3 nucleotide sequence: TGCAGTGCTAGGTTCGCGGTAAATCAGCCCCAGCATTTT.